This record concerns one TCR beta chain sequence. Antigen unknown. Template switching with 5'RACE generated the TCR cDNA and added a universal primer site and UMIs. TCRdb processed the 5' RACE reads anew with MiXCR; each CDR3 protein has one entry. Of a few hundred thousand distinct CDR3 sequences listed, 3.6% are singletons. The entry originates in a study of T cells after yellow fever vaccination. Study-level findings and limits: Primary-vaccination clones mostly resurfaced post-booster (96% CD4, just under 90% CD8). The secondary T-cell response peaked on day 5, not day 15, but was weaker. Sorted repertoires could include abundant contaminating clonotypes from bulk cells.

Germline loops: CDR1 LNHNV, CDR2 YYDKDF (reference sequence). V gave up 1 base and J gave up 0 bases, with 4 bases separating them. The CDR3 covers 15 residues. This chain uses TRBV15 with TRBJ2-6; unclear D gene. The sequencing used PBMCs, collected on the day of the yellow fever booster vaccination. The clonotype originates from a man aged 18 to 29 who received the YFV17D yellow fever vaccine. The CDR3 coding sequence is TGTGCCACCAGCAGAGCGAACTCTGGGGCCAACGTCCTGACTTTC. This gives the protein CATSRANSGANVLTF.